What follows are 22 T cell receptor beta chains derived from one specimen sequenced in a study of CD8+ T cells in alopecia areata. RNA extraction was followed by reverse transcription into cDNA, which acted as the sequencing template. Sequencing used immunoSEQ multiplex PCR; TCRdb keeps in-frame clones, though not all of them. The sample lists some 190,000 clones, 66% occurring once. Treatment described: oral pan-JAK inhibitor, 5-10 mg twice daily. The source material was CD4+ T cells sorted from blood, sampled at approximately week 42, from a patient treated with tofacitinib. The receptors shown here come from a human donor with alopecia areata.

The CDR3 reads CASSLVVQGGYNEQFF. CDR3 bases: TGCGCCAGCAGCTTGGTTGTGCAGGGTGGCTACAATGAGCAGTTCTTC. The chain couples TRBV5-1 to TRBJ2-1; D perhaps matches TRBD1 (5 bases). From germline, CDR1 is SGHRS and CDR2 YFSETQ. Trimming removed 0 bases at V and 3 bases at J, with 13 bases between. This CDR3 is built from 16 residues. Complete variable domain (other parts from reference TRBV5-1 and TRBJ2-1): KAGVTQTPRYLIKTRGQQVTLSCSPISGHRSVSWYQQTPGQGLQFLFEYFSETQRNKGNFPGRFSGRQFSNSRSEMNVSTLELGDSALYLCASSLVVQGGYNEQFFGPGTRLTVL.

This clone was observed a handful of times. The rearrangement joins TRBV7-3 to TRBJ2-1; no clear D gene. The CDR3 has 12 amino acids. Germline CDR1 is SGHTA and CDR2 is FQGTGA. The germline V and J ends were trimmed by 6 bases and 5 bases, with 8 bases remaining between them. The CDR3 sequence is CASSDRHNEQFF. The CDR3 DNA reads TGTGCCAGCAGTGACCGACACAATGAGCAGTTCTTC.

DNA of the CDR3: TGTGCCAGCAGTAAACAGGGGGCGGCCACTGAAGCTTTCTTT. Encoded protein: CASSKQGAATEAFF. The genes are TRBV2 and TRBJ1-1, with 9 bases identical to TRBD1. CDR1 is SNHLY and CDR2 is FYNNEI in the germline V gene. J was trimmed by 4 bases and V by 5 bases; bases with no gene match: 5. The CDR3 runs to 14 residues.

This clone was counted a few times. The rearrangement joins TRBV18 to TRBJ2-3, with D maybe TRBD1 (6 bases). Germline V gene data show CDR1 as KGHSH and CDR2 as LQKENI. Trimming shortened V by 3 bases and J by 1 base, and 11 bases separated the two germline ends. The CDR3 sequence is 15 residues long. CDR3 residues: CASSPQGSRTDTQYF. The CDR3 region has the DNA TGTGCCAGCTCACCGCAGGGGTCCCGCACAGATACGCAGTATTTT.

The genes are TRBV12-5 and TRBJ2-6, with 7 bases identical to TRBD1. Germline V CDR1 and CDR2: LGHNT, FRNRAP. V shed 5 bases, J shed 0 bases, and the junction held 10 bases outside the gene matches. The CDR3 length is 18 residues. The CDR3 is CASGPRQGRGSGANVLTF. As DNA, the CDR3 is TGTGCTAGTGGTCCCAGACAGGGTCGGGGCTCTGGGGCCAACGTCCTGACTTTC.

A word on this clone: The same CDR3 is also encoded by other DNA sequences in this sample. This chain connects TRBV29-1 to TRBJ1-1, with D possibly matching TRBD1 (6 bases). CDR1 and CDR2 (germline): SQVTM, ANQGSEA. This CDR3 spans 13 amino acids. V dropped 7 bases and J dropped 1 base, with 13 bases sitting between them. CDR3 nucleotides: TGCAGCGCATCGGGACAACCGAACACTGAAGCTTTCTTT. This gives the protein CSASGQPNTEAFF.

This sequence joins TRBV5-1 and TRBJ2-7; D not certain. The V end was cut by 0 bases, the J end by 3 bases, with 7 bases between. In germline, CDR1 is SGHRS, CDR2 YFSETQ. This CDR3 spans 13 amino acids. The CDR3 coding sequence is TGCGCCAGCAGCTTGGCGGATGGCTACGAGCAGTACTTC. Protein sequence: CASSLADGYEQYF.

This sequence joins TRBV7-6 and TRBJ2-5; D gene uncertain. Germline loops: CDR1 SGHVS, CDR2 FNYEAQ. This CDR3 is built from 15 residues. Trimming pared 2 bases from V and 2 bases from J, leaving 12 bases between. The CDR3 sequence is CASSLSGPMQETQYF. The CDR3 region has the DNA TGTGCCAGCAGCTTATCCGGTCCGATGCAAGAGACCCAGTACTTC. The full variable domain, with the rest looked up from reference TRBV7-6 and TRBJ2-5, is GAGVSQSPRYKVTKRGQDVALRCDPISGHVSLYWYRQALGQGPEFLTYFNYEAQQDKSGLPNDRFSAERPEGSISTLTIQRTEQRDSAMYRCASSLSGPMQETQYFGPGTRLLVL.

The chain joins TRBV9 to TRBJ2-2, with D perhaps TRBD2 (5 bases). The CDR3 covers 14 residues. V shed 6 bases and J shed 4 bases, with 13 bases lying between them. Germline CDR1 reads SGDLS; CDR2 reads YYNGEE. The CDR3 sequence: CASTPNAGTGELFF. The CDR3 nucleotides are TGTGCCAGCACCCCAAATGCGGGCACCGGGGAGCTGTTTTTT. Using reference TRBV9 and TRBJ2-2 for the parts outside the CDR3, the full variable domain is DSGVTQTPKHLITATGQRVTLRCSPRSGDLSVYWYQQSLDQGLQFLIQYYNGEERAKGNILERFSAQQFPDLHSELNLSSLELGDSALYFCASTPNAGTGELFFGEGSRLTVL.

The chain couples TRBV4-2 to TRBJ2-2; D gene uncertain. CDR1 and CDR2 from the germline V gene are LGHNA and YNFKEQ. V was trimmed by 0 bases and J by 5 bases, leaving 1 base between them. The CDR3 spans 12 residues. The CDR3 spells CASSQETGELFF. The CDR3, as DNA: TGTGCCAGCAGCCAAGAAACCGGGGAGCTGTTTTTT.

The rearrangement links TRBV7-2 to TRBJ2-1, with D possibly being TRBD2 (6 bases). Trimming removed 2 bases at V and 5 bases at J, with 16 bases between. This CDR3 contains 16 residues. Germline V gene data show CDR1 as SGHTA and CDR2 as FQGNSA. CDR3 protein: CASSLWRGGANNEQFF. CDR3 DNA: TGTGCCAGCAGCTTATGGCGGGGCGGGGCGAACAATGAGCAGTTCTTC.

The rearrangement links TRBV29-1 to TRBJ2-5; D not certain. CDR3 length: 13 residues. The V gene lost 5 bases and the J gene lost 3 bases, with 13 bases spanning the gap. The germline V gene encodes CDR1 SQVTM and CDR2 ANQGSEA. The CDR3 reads CSVSKVAKETQYF. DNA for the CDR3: TGCAGCGTTTCAAAGGTGGCGAAAGAGACCCAGTACTTC.

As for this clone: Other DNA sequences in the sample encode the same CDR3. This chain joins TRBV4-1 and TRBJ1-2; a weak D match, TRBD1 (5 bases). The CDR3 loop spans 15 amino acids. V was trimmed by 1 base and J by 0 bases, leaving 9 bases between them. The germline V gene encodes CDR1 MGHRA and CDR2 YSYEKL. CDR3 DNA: TGCGCCAGCAGCCAAGGGCAGGGACCTAACTATGGCTACACCTTC. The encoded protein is CASSQGQGPNYGYTF.

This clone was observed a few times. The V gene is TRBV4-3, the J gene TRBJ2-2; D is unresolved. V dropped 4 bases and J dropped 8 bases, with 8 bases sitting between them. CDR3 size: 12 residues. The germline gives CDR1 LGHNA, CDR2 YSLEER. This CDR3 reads CASSLSLGELFF. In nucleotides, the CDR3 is TGCGCCAGCAGCCTCAGCCTAGGGGAGCTGTTTTTT.

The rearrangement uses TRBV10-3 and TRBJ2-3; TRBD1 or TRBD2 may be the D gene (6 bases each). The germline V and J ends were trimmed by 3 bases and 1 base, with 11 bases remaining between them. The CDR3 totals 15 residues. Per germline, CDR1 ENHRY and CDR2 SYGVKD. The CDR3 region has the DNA TGTGCCATCAGTGAAGGGGGGTCTGGCACAGATACGCAGTATTTT. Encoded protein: CAISEGGSGTDTQYF.

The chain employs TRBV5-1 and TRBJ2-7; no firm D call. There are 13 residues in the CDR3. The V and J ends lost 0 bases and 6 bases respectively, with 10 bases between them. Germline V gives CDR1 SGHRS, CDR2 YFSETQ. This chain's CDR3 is CASSLAAGLEQYF. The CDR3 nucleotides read TGCGCCAGCAGCTTGGCTGCAGGTCTCGAGCAGTACTTC.

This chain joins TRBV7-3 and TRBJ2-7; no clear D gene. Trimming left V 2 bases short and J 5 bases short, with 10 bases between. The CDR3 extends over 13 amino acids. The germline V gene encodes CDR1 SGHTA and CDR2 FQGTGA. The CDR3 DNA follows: TGTGCCAGCAGCTTAGGGTCTACGGACGAGCAGTACTTC. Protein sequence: CASSLGSTDEQYF.

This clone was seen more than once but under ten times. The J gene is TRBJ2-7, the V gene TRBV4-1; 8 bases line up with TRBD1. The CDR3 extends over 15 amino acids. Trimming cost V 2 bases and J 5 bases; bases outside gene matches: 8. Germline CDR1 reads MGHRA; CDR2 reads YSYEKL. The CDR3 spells CASSQSPGGKDEQYF. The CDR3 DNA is TGCGCCAGCAGCCAATCGCCAGGGGGCAAAGACGAGCAGTACTTC.

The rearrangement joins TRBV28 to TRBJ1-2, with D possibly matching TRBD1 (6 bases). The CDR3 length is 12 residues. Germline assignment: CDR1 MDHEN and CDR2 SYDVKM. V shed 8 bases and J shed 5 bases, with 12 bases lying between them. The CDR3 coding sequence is TGTGCCAGCCGAACAGGGCCGTATGGCTACACCTTC. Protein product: CASRTGPYGYTF.

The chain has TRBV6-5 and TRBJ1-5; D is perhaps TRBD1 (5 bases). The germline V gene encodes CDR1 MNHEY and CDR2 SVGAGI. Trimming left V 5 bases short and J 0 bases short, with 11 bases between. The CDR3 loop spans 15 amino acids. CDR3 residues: CASSNRPNSNQPQHF. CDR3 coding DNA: TGTGCCAGCAGTAACAGGCCCAATAGCAATCAGCCCCAGCATTTT.

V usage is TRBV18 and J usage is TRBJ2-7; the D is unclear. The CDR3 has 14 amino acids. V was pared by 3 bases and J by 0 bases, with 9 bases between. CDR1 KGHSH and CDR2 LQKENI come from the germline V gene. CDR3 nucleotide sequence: TGTGCCAGCTCACCGTCGCCGAGCTCCTACGAGCAGTACTTC. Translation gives CASSPSPSSYEQYF. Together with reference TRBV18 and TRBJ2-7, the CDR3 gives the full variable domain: NAGVMQNPRHLVRRRGQEARLRCSPMKGHSHVYWYRQLPEEGLKFMVYLQKENIIDESGMPKERFSAEFPKEGPSILRIQQVVRGDSAAYFCASSPSPSSYEQYFGPGTRLTVT.

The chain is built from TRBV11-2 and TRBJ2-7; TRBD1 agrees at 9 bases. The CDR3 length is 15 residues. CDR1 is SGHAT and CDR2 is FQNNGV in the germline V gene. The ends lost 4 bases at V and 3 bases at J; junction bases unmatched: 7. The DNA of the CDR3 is TGTGCCAGCAGCTCATTGACAGGGGGTAGCTACGAGCAGTACTTC. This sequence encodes CASSSLTGGSYEQYF.